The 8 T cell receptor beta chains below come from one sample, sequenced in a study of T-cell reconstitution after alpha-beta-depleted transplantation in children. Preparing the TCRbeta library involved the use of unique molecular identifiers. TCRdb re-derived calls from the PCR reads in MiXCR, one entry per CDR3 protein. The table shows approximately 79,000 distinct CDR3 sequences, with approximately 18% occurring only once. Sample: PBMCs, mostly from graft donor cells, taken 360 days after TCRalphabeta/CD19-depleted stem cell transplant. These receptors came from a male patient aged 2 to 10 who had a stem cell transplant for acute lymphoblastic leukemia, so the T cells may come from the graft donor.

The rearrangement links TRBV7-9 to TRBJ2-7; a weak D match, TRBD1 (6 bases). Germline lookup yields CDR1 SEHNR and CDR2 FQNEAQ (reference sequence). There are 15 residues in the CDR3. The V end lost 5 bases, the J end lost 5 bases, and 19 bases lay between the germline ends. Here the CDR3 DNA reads TGTGCCAGCAGCCCCCGGGACACTATCCTCGACGAGCAGTACTTC. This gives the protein CASSPRDTILDEQYF.

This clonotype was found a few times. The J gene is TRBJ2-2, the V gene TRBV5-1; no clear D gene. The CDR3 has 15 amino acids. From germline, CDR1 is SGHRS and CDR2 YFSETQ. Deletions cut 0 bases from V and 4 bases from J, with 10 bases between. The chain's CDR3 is CASSLVAGLTGELFF. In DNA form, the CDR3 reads TGCGCCAGCAGCTTGGTTGCCGGGCTCACCGGGGAGCTGTTTTTT.

The CDR3, as DNA: TGCAGCGTTGTACAGGGACACACCGGGGAGCTGTTTTTT. Amino acid sequence: CSVVQGHTGELFF. The J gene is TRBJ2-2, the V gene TRBV29-1; D possibly corresponds to TRBD1 (6 bases). Looked up from germline, CDR1 is SQVTM and CDR2 is ANQGSEA. This CDR3 is built from 13 residues. V dropped 4 bases and J dropped 3 bases, with 9 bases sitting between them.

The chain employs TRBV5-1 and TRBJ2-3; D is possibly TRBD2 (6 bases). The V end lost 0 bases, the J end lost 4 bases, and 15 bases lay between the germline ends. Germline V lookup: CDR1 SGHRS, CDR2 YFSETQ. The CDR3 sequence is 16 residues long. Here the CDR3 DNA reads TGCGCCAGCAGCTTGGTAAAGGTGGGAGGACCAGATACGCAGTATTTT. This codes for CASSLVKVGGPDTQYF.

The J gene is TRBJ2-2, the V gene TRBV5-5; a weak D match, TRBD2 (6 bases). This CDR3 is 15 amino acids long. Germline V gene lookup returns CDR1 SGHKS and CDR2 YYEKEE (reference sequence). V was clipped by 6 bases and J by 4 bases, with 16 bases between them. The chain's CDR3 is CASTTAGILTGELFF. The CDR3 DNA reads TGTGCCAGCACTACGGCGGGGATCCTCACCGGGGAGCTGTTTTTT.

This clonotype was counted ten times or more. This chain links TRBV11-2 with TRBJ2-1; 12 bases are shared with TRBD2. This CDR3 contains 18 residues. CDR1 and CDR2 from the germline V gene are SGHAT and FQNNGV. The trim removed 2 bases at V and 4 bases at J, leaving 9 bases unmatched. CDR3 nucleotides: TGTGCCAGCAGCTTATTTGGGCTAGCGGGAGGGAAATACAATGAGCAGTTCTTC. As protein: CASSLFGLAGGKYNEQFF.

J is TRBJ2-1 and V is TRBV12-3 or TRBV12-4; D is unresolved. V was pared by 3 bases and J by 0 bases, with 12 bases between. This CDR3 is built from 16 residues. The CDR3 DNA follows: TGTGCCAGCAGTTTTTCTCAAACCTTCTCCTACAATGAGCAGTTCTTC. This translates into CASSFSQTFSYNEQFF.

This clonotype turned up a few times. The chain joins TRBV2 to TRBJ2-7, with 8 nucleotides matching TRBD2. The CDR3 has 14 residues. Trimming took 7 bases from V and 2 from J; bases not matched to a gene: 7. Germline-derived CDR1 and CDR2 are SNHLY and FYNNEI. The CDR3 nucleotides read TGTGCCAGCAAAGGACTAGCAGATACCTACGAGCAGTACTTC. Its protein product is CASKGLADTYEQYF.